The rows below give T cell receptor beta chains drawn from one sample of a study of blood T cell repertoires in COVID-19. Profiling relied on immunoSEQ multiplex PCR, and the TCRdb table lists in-frame clones only, not all of them. Of over 40,000 clones in the sample, around 80% were seen once. The specimen sequenced was peripheral blood. These receptors were taken from a human donor in a cohort sampled during active COVID-19. Each CDR3 is given with its conserved first and last residue. The D gene is left open where the match is weak. Size values are once, few and many counts, or a class for expanded clones, and some rows have none.

CDR3 DNA,CDR3 protein,clone size,V gene,J gene,D gene
TGTGCCAGCAGCCTTCAAAGCGTGATCTACTTC,CASSLQSVIYF,.,TRBV3-1/TRBV3-2,TRBJ2-7,.
TGTGCCAGCAGTACTAGCGGGGGGGCAGATACGCAGTATTTT,CASSTSGGADTQYF,.,TRBV6-5,TRBJ2-3,TRBD2
TGTGCCAGCAGTCCCTCCTTATATTCACCCCTCCACTTT,CASSPSLYSPLHF,.,TRBV12-3/TRBV12-4,TRBJ1-6,.
TGTGCCAGCAGCCAAGATCTAGCGGGGACCTACAATGAGCAGTTCTTC,CASSQDLAGTYNEQFF,.,TRBV3-1/TRBV3-2,TRBJ2-1,TRBD2
TGTGCCACCAGCAGAGTCTCGCGGGGTACGCAGTATTTT,CATSRVSRGTQYF,.,TRBV15,TRBJ2-3,.
TGTGCCAGCAGCCCAGACAGGGATGATGGCTACACCTTC,CASSPDRDDGYTF,once,TRBV5-6,TRBJ1-2,TRBD1
TGTGCCAGCAGCCCCCGGACAGTGAACACCGGGGAGCTGTTTTTT,CASSPRTVNTGELFF,.,TRBV5-8,TRBJ2-2,.
TGTGCCAGCAGCCCCAGACAGGGAATGGGATTGACAGATACGCAGTATTTT,CASSPRQGMGLTDTQYF,.,TRBV9,TRBJ2-3,TRBD1
TGTGCCAGCAGTTACGAACTAGGGGGCAATGAGCAGTTCTTC,CASSYELGGNEQFF,.,TRBV6-5,TRBJ2-1,.
TGTGCCAGCAGCAATCAGGGCCATGACAACGGGTGGGGGAGGGCTGAAGCTTTCTTT,CASSNQGHDNGWGRAEAFF,.,TRBV21-1,TRBJ1-1,.
TGTGCCAGCAGGCTTGGACAGCACTATGGCTACACCTTC,CASRLGQHYGYTF,.,TRBV3-1/TRBV3-2,TRBJ1-2,.
TGCGCCAGCAGTGAGTCGGGCAGGGGGCGCGGCGGCTACACCTTC,CASSESGRGRGGYTF,.,TRBV10-2,TRBJ1-2,TRBD1
TGTGCCAGCAGCTTAGACAGGGCGGGTGAAGCTTTCTTT,CASSLDRAGEAFF,.,TRBV7-3,TRBJ1-1,TRBD1
TGTGCCAGCAGCCCCACAGGGGGCAGGGAAGATACGCAGTATTTT,CASSPTGGREDTQYF,.,TRBV7-3,TRBJ2-3,TRBD1
TGCGCCAGCAGCACTACCCGGACTAGCGGGTCGACAGATACGCAGTATTTT,CASSTTRTSGSTDTQYF,.,TRBV5-1,TRBJ2-3,TRBD2